This paragraph covers one T cell receptor (beta chain) sequence. The source of the sample is a study of blood T cells in healthy people across ages. Then a second PCR, running roughly 7 to 11 cycles, was carried out with a sample-barcoded 5' primer and a J-beta primer mix. The template-switch adaptor, which had 12 random nucleotides, put a tag on each cDNA molecule. MiXCR, applied by TCRdb to the 5' RACE reads, yields one record per CDR3 protein. The sample consists of about 760,000 distinct CDR3 sequences, around 50% of them appearing once. The CDR3 has 16 amino acids. The germline V gene encodes CDR1 LGHNA and CDR2 YNFKEQ. The germline V and J ends were trimmed by 1 base and 5 bases, with 14 bases remaining between them.

The sequenced sample consisted of blood. The receptor's source is a man aged 35 to 55 in good health. The chain recombines TRBV4-2 with TRBJ1-4, with a weak D call TRBD1 (5 bases). The CDR3: CASSQVGPGLNEKLFF. As DNA, the CDR3 is TGTGCCAGCAGCCAAGTAGGTCCGGGACTGAATGAAAAACTGTTTTTT.